This entry lists 22 T cell receptor beta chains sequenced from one sample in a study of identical twins. TCRdb ran MiXCR on the 5' RACE reads and lists one entry per CDR3 protein. Here the sample spans around 1.7 million distinct CDR3 sequences, around a third being singletons. The sequenced sample was cord blood. The receptors derive from a newborn girl in good health.

Only a few counts were recorded for this clonotype. The chain has TRBV12-3 or TRBV12-4 and TRBJ1-5; the D gene is possibly TRBD1 (5 bases). The CDR3 extends over 16 amino acids. Trimming shortened V by 3 bases and J by 4 bases, and 16 bases separated the two germline ends. The CDR3 DNA sequence: TGTGCCAGCAGTTTTGAGAACATCCGGGGGAATCAGCCCCAGCATTTT. It translates to CASSFENIRGNQPQHF.

Concerning this clonotype: One end of the junction does not line up with germline, which may come from a read error. The chain employs TRBV2 and TRBJ1-2; maybe TRBD1 (6 bases). The CDR3 is 13 residues long. The germline V gene has CDR1 SNHLY and CDR2 FYNNEI. The CDR3: CASREDRIYGYTF. DNA of the CDR3: TGTGCCAGCAGAGAAGACAGGATCTATGGCTACACCTTC.

This clonotype occurred many times. The V and J genes are TRBV7-9 and TRBJ2-7; D perhaps matches TRBD2 (5 bases). The CDR3 contains 13 residues. The germline V gene has CDR1 SEHNR and CDR2 FQNEAQ (reference sequence). Trimming removed 1 base at V and 2 bases at J, with 6 bases between. The CDR3 nucleotides read TGTGCCAGCAGCTTAGGGGAGCCCTACGAGCAGTACTTC. Translating gives CASSLGEPYEQYF.

This sequence joins TRBV20-1 and TRBJ2-3; 7 nucleotides align to TRBD1. Germline CDR1 reads DFQATT; CDR2 reads SNEGSKA (reference sequence). V lost 1 base and J lost 2; bases outside the gene matches: 6. This CDR3 region has 15 residues. CDR3 protein: CSARVRGSNTDTQYF. The CDR3 DNA sequence: TGCAGTGCTAGAGTCAGGGGGAGTAACACAGATACGCAGTATTTT.

This clonotype has more than one count but fewer than ten. At one end the junction does not follow the germline gene, possibly because of a read error. The V gene is TRBV6-1, the J gene TRBJ2-1; D is perhaps TRBD1 (6 bases). Germline V gene lookup returns CDR1 MNHNS and CDR2 SASEGT. This CDR3 is built from 12 residues. In DNA form, the CDR3 reads TGTGCCGGCAGTGAGGGGGTAGCCACCACGTTCTTC. It is translated as CAGSEGVATTFF.

The rearrangement uses TRBV18 and TRBJ2-5; 9 positions agree with TRBD2. The DNA end favors TRBJ2-7, so the J call may be wrong. Looked up from germline, CDR1 is KGHSH and CDR2 is LQKENI. The CDR3 contains 16 residues. CDR3 in amino acids: CASSPVSASGKYEQYF. CDR3 DNA sequence: TGTGCCAGCTCACCAGTATCGGCTAGCGGGAAATACGAGCAGTACTTC.

This clonotype was seen a handful of times. V gene TRBV20-1 combines with J gene TRBJ2-4, with TRBD1 as a possible D gene (5 bases). The V and J ends lost 1 base and 4 bases respectively, with 8 bases between them. In germline, CDR1 is DFQATT, CDR2 SNEGSKA (reference sequence). CDR3 size: 13 residues. The chain's CDR3 is CSARGQTKNIQYF. The CDR3 bases are TGCAGTGCTAGAGGACAGACTAAAAACATTCAGTACTTC.

Remarks on this clonotype: One end of the junction is discordant with germline, which a read error may explain. The chain has TRBV30 and TRBJ1-2; D gene unclear. This CDR3 contains 11 residues. The V gene's germline CDR1 is GTSNPN and CDR2 SVGIG (reference sequence). CDR3: CSWSALYGYNF. The CDR3, as DNA: TGTTCCTGGAGTGCCTTATATGGCTACAACTTC. The whole variable domain, remainder taken from reference TRBV30 and TRBJ1-2, is SQTIHQWPATLVQPVGSPLSLECTVEGTSNPNLYWYRQAAGRGLQLLFYSVGIGQISSEVPQNLSASRPQDRQFILSSKKLLLSDSGFYLCSWSALYGYNFGSGTRLTVV.

Notes on this clonotype: A single base separates this from a much larger clone, so it may be a read error. The chain couples TRBV6-2 or TRBV6-3 to TRBJ1-2; TRBD1 aligns across 7 bases. Germline loops: CDR1 MNHEY, CDR2 SVGEGT. The CDR3 runs to 10 residues. The CDR3 DNA reads TGTTCCAGCAGACAGGGTGGCTACACCTTC. It specifies CSSRQGGYTF.

This sequence joins TRBV10-3 and TRBJ2-3, with TRBD2 matching over 10 bases. The CDR3 has 17 amino acids. The germline gives CDR1 ENHRY, CDR2 SYGVKD. With 4 bases clipped from V and 5 bases from J, the junction kept 12 bases outside the gene matches. The CDR3 here is CAISVLPSGGVRDTQYF. The CDR3 DNA sequence: TGTGCCATCAGTGTTCTCCCCAGCGGGGGGGTTCGAGATACGCAGTATTTT.

V and J are TRBV20-1 and TRBJ1-5; TRBD1 is a possible D gene (5 bases). CDR1 is DFQATT, CDR2 SNEGSKA, per germline (reference sequence). V gave up 5 bases and J gave up 0 bases, with 20 bases separating them. The CDR3 totals 17 residues. The CDR3 DNA reads TGCAGTGCTCCACCGGGTGGTGGAGGACATAGCAATCAGCCCCAGCATTTT. Its translation is CSAPPGGGGHSNQPQHF.

J is TRBJ1-1 and V is TRBV6-6, with D perhaps matching TRBD1 (6 bases). V was shortened by 8 bases and J by 7 bases, with 17 bases between the two germline ends. Germline V gene data show CDR1 as MNHNY and CDR2 as SVGAGI (reference sequence). This CDR3 comprises 13 residues. CDR3 residues: CASVDSNVYEAFF. CDR3 coding DNA: TGTGCCAGCGTGGACAGCAATGTCTATGAAGCTTTCTTT.

This clonotype came up a few times. This chain connects TRBV11-2 to TRBJ2-2; the match to TRBD2 covers 7 bases. CDR1 and CDR2 (germline): SGHAT, FQNNGV. CDR3 length: 16 residues. V gave up 4 bases and J gave up 6 bases; unmatched junction bases: 11. CDR3 bases: TGTGCCAGCAGCTCGACCCGGGGCGGGAGTCCCGGGGAGCTGTTTTTT. Its protein is CASSSTRGGSPGELFF.

The chain has TRBV27 and TRBJ2-5; 8 bases agree with TRBD1. Looked up from germline, CDR1 is MNHEY and CDR2 is SMNVEV (reference sequence). There are 14 residues in the CDR3. V was clipped by 2 bases and J by 5 bases; unmatched bases: 4. The CDR3 DNA is TGTGCCAGCAGTTTAACGGACAGGGAGGAGACCCAGTACTTC. It is translated as CASSLTDREETQYF.

This clonotype was found many times. The chain employs TRBV27 and TRBJ2-1; D possibly matches TRBD1 or TRBD2 (5 bases each). Trimming pared 3 bases from V and 5 bases from J, leaving 11 bases between. Per germline, CDR1 MNHEY and CDR2 SMNVEV (reference sequence). This CDR3 has 14 residues. DNA of the CDR3: TGTGCCAGCAGTTTTGGGACGGGACACAATGAGCAGTTCTTC. Its protein is CASSFGTGHNEQFF.

This clonotype was recorded a few times. V gene TRBV5-1 combines with J gene TRBJ2-3, with TRBD2 matching 10 bases. With 2 bases clipped from V and 0 bases from J, the junction kept 3 bases outside the gene matches. The V gene's germline CDR1 is SGHRS and CDR2 YFSETQ. The CDR3 consists of 16 residues. CDR3 region: CASSLTSGISTDTQYF. Here the CDR3 DNA reads TGCGCCAGCAGCTTAACTAGCGGGATCAGCACAGATACGCAGTATTTT.

This clonotype came up many times. The chain carries TRBV4-1 and TRBJ2-4, with 8 bases that match TRBD2. Germline CDR1 reads MGHRA; CDR2 reads YSYEKL. V lost 3 bases and J lost 0; bases outside the gene matches: 4. The CDR3 is 16 residues long. CDR3 protein: CASSHPAGEAKNIQYF. The DNA of the CDR3 is TGCGCCAGCAGCCACCCAGCGGGGGAAGCCAAAAACATTCAGTACTTC.

The chain joins TRBV20-1 to TRBJ2-1, with TRBD2 identical over 12 bases. The germline gives CDR1 DFQATT, CDR2 SNEGSKA (reference sequence). The ends lost 0 bases at V and 4 bases at J; junction bases unmatched: 1. CDR3 length: 15 residues. The CDR3 DNA is TGCAGTGCTAGAGAAACTAGCGGGGGGTACAATGAGCAGTTCTTC. Amino acids: CSARETSGGYNEQFF.

This clonotype was observed many times. The CDR3 nucleotides read TGTGCCAGCAGTTTATGGGGGACAGGGAGGAACATTCAGTACTTC. Translation: CASSLWGTGRNIQYF. This rearrangement joins TRBV28 to TRBJ2-4; 9 nucleotides agree with TRBD1. The germline CDR1 and CDR2 sequences are MDHEN and SYDVKM. This CDR3 is 15 amino acids long. With V trimmed by 0 bases and J by 7 bases, 4 bases remained unmatched. The full variable domain, with the rest looked up from reference TRBV28 and TRBJ2-4, is DVKVTQSSRYLVKRTGEKVFLECVQDMDHENMFWYRQDPGLGLRLIYFSYDVKMKEKGDIPEGYSVSREKKERFSLILESASTNQTSMYLCASSLWGTGRNIQYFGAGTRLSVL.

The gene calls are TRBV7-2 and TRBJ1-5, with a possible D match to TRBD1 (5 bases). The germline V and J ends were trimmed by 3 bases and 1 base, with 10 bases remaining between them. The germline CDR1 and CDR2 sequences are SGHTA and FQGNSA. This CDR3 contains 15 residues. The CDR3 reads CASSFQGPSNQPQHF. CDR3 DNA sequence: TGTGCCAGCAGCTTCCAGGGTCCGAGCAATCAGCCCCAGCATTTT.

This rearrangement joins TRBV20-1 to TRBJ1-4; 10 nucleotides match TRBD1. The CDR3 runs 14 residues. Germline CDR1 DFQATT, CDR2 SNEGSKA (reference sequence). V lost 8 bases and J lost 7; bases outside the gene matches: 10. CDR3 sequence reads: CSWQDRGRGEKLFF. The CDR3 region has the DNA TGCAGTTGGCAAGACAGGGGGCGCGGTGAAAAACTGTTTTTT.

This clonotype came up a few times. The chain has TRBV5-1 and TRBJ1-5; tentative D call: TRBD1 (6 bases). The CDR3 loop spans 14 amino acids. V was trimmed by 2 bases and J by 10 bases, leaving 16 bases between them. CDR1 is SGHRS, CDR2 YFSETQ, per germline. This CDR3 reads CASSLVAGEGPQHF. The CDR3 DNA reads TGCGCCAGCAGCTTAGTGGCAGGGGAGGGACCCCAGCATTTT.